This note documents a single T cell receptor (beta chain) sequence. Its specificity is not known. CDR3 size: 17 residues. V was shortened by 0 bases and J by 7 bases, with 22 bases between the two germline ends. The germline V gene has CDR1 SGHRS and CDR2 YFSETQ. This entry is derived from a study of T-cell memory formation after mild COVID-19. Across the study: Clusters of TCRs were largely donor specific. Study results and caveats: Mostly located in CM and EM were contracting CD4+ clones, with contracting CD8+ clones located in EMRA. From day 15 to 85, contracting clones were balanced between CD4 and CD8, whereas later expanders leaned toward CD4+. Several responding clones turned up in pre-infection memory, indicating that cross-reactive memory may have taken part.

TCRdb recomputed calls from the 5' RACE reads with MiXCR, one row per CDR3 protein. The profile shows some 120,000 distinct CDR3 sequences, about 17% of them singletons. V gene TRBV5-1 combines with J gene TRBJ1-2, with D possibly matching TRBD1 (5 bases). What was sequenced was PBMCs or a T cell subset sorted from them (not recorded which). This receptor was taken from an adult woman who had mild COVID-19 (a few samples of this study predate the infection). Cell type and time point are not known. The CDR3 sequence: CASSLVGPEPQGPGYTF. The CDR3 bases are TGCGCCAGCAGCTTGGTTGGTCCGGAGCCTCAGGGTCCTGGCTACACCTTC.